This T cell receptor beta chain was identified in a study of control samples from healthy donors and cancer patients (dated by TCRdb to 2018 to 2020). Relative to germline, V is missing 5 bases and J is missing 1 base, with 3 bases of the junction outside any gene match. CDR1 and CDR2, per the germline V gene, are KGHSH and LQKENI. Its CDR3 holds 16 amino acids, cysteine through phenylalanine. CDR3 DNA is the only sequence kept; it has 48 bases, read in frame from the first base. Libraries were prepared through the immunoSEQ multiplex PCR assay. TCRdb holds this immuneACCESS table with in-frame rearrangements only. Some clones are missing; in checked studies, unresolved V genes explain under half, and the rest has no known cause. The sample table contains under 150,000 clones; only one count was recorded for around 92% of them. Together, the top ten hold roughly 8% of the sample. In the case of this clone: Its antigen target is currently unknown. Nothing much larger sits one base from this clone, and base qualities are not available.

The sequence joins TRBV18 to TRBJ2-5; 14 of the junction bases match TRBD2. The clonotype comes from a man in his fifties with head and neck cancer. The sequencing sample was made of PBMCs. Here the CDR3 is given as CASSGTSGRVQETQYF. The nucleotide sequence reads TGTGCCAGCTCAGGGACTAGCGGGAGAGTCCAAGAGACCCAGTACTTC.